These 18 T cell receptor beta chains share one sample of origin, sequenced in a study of shared clonotypes between healthy human individuals. The table came from immunoSEQ multiplex PCR; TCRdb's copy has only in-frame clones and leaves some out. The data hold over a million clones, with around 76% observed a single time. Source material: memory CD4+ T cells sorted from blood. Subset given: CD45RA-negative fraction. Receptor source: a man aged 18 to 35 in good health.

CDR3 amino acids: CASSPTPGRSSYNEQFF. CDR3 sequence (DNA): TGTGCCAGCAGCCCAACCCCCGGGAGGAGCTCCTACAATGAGCAGTTCTTC. The rearrangement uses TRBV14 and TRBJ2-1; 7 nucleotides agree with TRBD2. CDR1 SGHDN and CDR2 FVKESK come from the germline V gene. The CDR3 extends over 17 amino acids. Trimming took 4 bases from V and 0 from J; bases not matched to a gene: 9.

The V gene is TRBV27, the J gene TRBJ2-2; D may be TRBD1 (6 bases). The length of the CDR3 is 13 residues. Germline assignment: CDR1 MNHEY and CDR2 SMNVEV (reference sequence). Trimming took 6 bases from V and 6 from J, leaving 11 bases between them. The CDR3 coding sequence is TGTGCCAGCAGGACCACAGGGTCCGGGGAGCTGTTTTTT. Its protein product is CASRTTGSGELFF.

This chain joins TRBV5-1 and TRBJ1-1, with 10 bases aligning to TRBD1. CDR3 length: 15 residues. V shed 4 bases and J 1 base; nucleotides not matched to a gene: 4. Germline CDR1 and CDR2: SGHRS and YFSETQ. The CDR3 DNA sequence: TGCGCCAGCAGCACAGGGACAGGGGAGAACACTGAAGCTTTCTTT. This translates into CASSTGTGENTEAFF.

This clone was observed a handful of times. V usage is TRBV2 and J usage is TRBJ1-2; the D is unclear. The CDR3 sequence is 13 residues long. Trimming shortened V by 5 bases and J by 5 bases, and 12 bases separated the two germline ends. Germline CDR1 reads SNHLY; CDR2 reads FYNNEI. The DNA for the CDR3 is TGTGCCAGCAGTACTCAGATAGGGTATGGCTACACCTTC. Translation gives CASSTQIGYGYTF.

With respect to this clone: The same CDR3 can be traced to other DNA sequences in this sample. The chain joins TRBV30 to TRBJ1-3, with a weak D call TRBD1 (6 bases). The CDR3 is made up of 13 amino acids. Trimming removed 0 bases at V and 10 bases at J, with 13 bases between. CDR1 is GTSNPN and CDR2 is SVGIG in the germline V gene (reference sequence). CDR3 coding DNA: TGTGCCTGGAGTGTACTGGGGGCGAGTACCATATATTTT. This sequence encodes CAWSVLGASTIYF.

The J gene is TRBJ2-7, the V gene TRBV7-3, with 10 bases lining up with TRBD1. The ends lost 5 bases at V and 2 bases at J; junction bases unmatched: 6. CDR1 is SGHTA and CDR2 is FQGTGA in the germline V gene. The CDR3 covers 15 residues. In nucleotides, the CDR3 is TGTGCCAGCAGCCGTACGGGACAGGGGACCTACGAGCAGTACTTC. The encoded protein is CASSRTGQGTYEQYF.

V usage is TRBV6-5 and J usage is TRBJ2-3; 8 nucleotides agree with TRBD1. This CDR3 spans 14 amino acids. V dropped 5 bases and J dropped 6; count of bases not matched to a gene: 7. Germline V gene lookup returns CDR1 MNHEY and CDR2 SVGAGI. The DNA of the CDR3 is TGTGCCAGCAGTACTTCAGGGGGCGCGGATACGCAGTATTTT. Protein product: CASSTSGGADTQYF.

In its sample, this clone was seen once. V gene TRBV29-1 combines with J gene TRBJ2-3, with TRBD1 matching 7 bases. Losses at the gene ends were 1 base for V and 7 bases for J; bases not matched to a gene: 11. Per germline, CDR1 SQVTM and CDR2 ANQGSEA. The CDR3 runs 15 residues. CDR3 amino acids: CSVEGRGQATYTQYF. The CDR3 DNA follows: TGCAGCGTTGAAGGAAGAGGACAGGCCACTTATACGCAGTATTTT.

The CDR3 protein is CASSTGGKGVPLHF. As DNA, the CDR3 is TGTGCCAGTAGTACAGGGGGCAAGGGAGTACCCCTCCACTTT. The rearrangement joins TRBV19 to TRBJ1-6; 8 bases are a match to TRBD1. Germline V gives CDR1 LNHDA, CDR2 SQIVND (reference sequence). Losses at the gene ends were 4 bases for V and 12 bases for J; bases not matched to a gene: 8. This CDR3 is built from 14 residues.

The chain has TRBV12-5 and TRBJ2-1, with TRBD2 as a possible D gene (6 bases). Trimming took 0 bases from V and 0 from J, leaving 9 bases between them. The germline gives CDR1 LGHNT, CDR2 FRNRAP. The CDR3 runs to 16 residues. The CDR3 loop is CASGLVIGSSYNEQFF. The CDR3 DNA is TGTGCTAGTGGTTTGGTAATCGGGAGCTCCTACAATGAGCAGTTCTTC.

The gene calls are TRBV5-4 and TRBJ1-2, with D possibly being TRBD1 (5 bases). CDR3 length equals 14 residues. Trimming cost V 1 base and J 4 bases, with 11 bases left between them. CDR1 is SGHNT and CDR2 is YYREEE in the germline V gene (reference sequence). The CDR3 region has the DNA TGTGCCAGCAGCTTGACCACAGGACCCTATGGCTACACCTTC. It codes for CASSLTTGPYGYTF.

The chain carries TRBV9 and TRBJ2-7; the D gene could be TRBD1 or TRBD2 (5 bases each). The CDR3 spans 15 residues. The V gene's germline CDR1 is SGDLS and CDR2 YYNGEE. Between the trimmed V and J ends, which lost 2 bases and 0 bases, there was a span of 12 bases. CDR3 DNA sequence: TGTGCCAGCAGCGTCTCCACCGGGGCCTCCTACGAGCAGTACTTC. It encodes CASSVSTGASYEQYF.

The rearrangement links TRBV27 to TRBJ1-2, with 10 bases matching TRBD1. Germline CDR1 is MNHEY and CDR2 is SMNVEV (reference sequence). The junction had 8 bases not matched to a gene; V was cut back by 11 bases and J by 2 bases. The CDR3 runs 14 residues. The CDR3 sequence: CALEDRGRNYGYTF. For the CDR3, the DNA is TGTGCCCTTGAAGACAGGGGGCGCAACTATGGCTACACCTTC.

This rearrangement joins TRBV2 to TRBJ2-1; a weak D match, TRBD1 (6 bases). V was shortened by 4 bases and J by 9 bases, with 13 bases between the two germline ends. This CDR3 spans 13 amino acids. Germline V gene data show CDR1 as SNHLY and CDR2 as FYNNEI. The CDR3 sequence is CASSVAGAGEQFF. Here the CDR3 DNA reads TGTGCCAGCAGTGTAGCAGGGGCTGGTGAGCAGTTCTTC.

V is TRBV7-9 and J is TRBJ2-3; unclear D gene. Trimming removed 5 bases from V and 4 bases from J, with 4 bases in between. This CDR3 region has 11 residues. Germline assignment: CDR1 SEHNR and CDR2 FQNEAQ (reference sequence). The CDR3 protein is CASSEADTQYF. CDR3 nucleotides: TGTGCCAGCAGCGAGGCAGATACGCAGTATTTT.

This clone was observed a few times. V is TRBV4-1 and J is TRBJ2-2; 8 nucleotides line up with TRBD2. The CDR3 loop spans 16 amino acids. Germline trimming cut 1 base from V and 7 bases from J; bases unmatched to any gene: 8. From germline, CDR1 is MGHRA and CDR2 YSYEKL. The DNA of the CDR3 is TGCGCCAGCAGCCAAGGGTTTAGCGGGGTTGGCGGGGAGCTGTTTTTT. Translated: CASSQGFSGVGGELFF.

This clone has a single count. This chain links TRBV27 with TRBJ2-3, with D uncertain. CDR1 and CDR2 from the germline V gene are MNHEY and SMNVEV (reference sequence). The CDR3 sequence is 13 residues long. Trimming pared 3 bases from V and 3 bases from J, leaving 7 bases between. The CDR3 region is CASSFRSTDTQYF. The CDR3, as DNA: TGTGCCAGCAGTTTTCGTAGTACAGATACGCAGTATTTT.

CDR3: CASSVRTSYNEQFF. The CDR3 coding sequence is TGTGCCAGCAGCGTGAGGACCAGTTACAATGAGCAGTTCTTC. This rearrangement joins TRBV7-2 to TRBJ2-1; no reliable D call. The V end lost 5 bases, the J end lost 4 bases, and 12 bases lay between the germline ends. CDR3 length equals 14 residues. CDR1 is SGHTA and CDR2 is FQGNSA in the germline V gene.